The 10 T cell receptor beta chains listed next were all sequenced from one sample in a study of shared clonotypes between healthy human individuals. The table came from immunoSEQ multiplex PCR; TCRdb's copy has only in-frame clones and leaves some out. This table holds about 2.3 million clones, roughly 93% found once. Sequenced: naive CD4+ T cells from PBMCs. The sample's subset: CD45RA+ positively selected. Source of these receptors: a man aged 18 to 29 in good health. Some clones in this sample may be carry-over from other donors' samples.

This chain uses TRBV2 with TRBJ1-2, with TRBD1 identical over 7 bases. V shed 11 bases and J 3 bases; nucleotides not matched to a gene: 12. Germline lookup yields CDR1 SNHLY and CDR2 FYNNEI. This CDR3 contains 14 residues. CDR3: CAYREDRWDYGYTF. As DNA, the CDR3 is TGTGCCTACCGGGAGGACAGGTGGGACTATGGCTACACCTTC.

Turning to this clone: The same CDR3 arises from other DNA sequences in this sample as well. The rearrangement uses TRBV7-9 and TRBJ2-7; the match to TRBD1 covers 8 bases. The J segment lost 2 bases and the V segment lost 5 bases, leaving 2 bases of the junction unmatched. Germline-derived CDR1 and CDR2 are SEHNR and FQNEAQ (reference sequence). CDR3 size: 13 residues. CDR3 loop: CASSLDRAYEQYF. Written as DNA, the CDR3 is TGTGCCAGCAGCCTGGACAGGGCCTACGAGCAGTACTTC.

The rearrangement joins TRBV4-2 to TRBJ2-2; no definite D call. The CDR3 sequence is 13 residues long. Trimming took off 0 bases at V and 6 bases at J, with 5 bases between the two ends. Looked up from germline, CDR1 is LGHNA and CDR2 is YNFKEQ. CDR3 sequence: CASSQDEAGELFF. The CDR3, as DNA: TGTGCCAGCAGCCAAGATGAGGCCGGGGAGCTGTTTTTT.

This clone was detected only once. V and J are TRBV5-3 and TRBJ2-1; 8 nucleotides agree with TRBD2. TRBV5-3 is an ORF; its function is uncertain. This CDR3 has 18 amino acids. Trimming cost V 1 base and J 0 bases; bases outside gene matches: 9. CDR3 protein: CARSLRLAGSSSYNEQFF. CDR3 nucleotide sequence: TGTGCCAGAAGCTTGCGCCTAGCGGGTTCCAGCTCCTACAATGAGCAGTTCTTC.

The CDR3 loop reads CASRTGTGGTVVFF. The CDR3 DNA follows: TGTGCCAGCAGGACTGGGACAGGGGGGACGGTGGTTTTCTTT. The genes are TRBV6-5 and TRBJ1-1; 11 bases fit TRBD1. The CDR3 is 14 residues long. V was pared by 6 bases and J by 13 bases, with 13 bases of the junction left unmatched. From germline, CDR1 is MNHEY and CDR2 SVGAGI.

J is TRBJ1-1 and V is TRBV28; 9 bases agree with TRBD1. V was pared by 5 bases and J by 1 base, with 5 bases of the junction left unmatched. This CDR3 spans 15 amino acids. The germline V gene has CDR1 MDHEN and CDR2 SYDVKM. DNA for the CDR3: TGTGCCAGCAGTACAGGGGGCGCCGGGAACACTGAAGCTTTCTTT. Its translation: CASSTGGAGNTEAFF.

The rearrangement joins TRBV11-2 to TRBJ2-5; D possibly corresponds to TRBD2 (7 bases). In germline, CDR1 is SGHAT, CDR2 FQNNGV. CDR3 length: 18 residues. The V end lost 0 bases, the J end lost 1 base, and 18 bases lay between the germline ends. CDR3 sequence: CASSLDRVGGAVQETQYF. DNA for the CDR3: TGTGCCAGCAGCTTAGATCGAGTAGGGGGGGCAGTCCAAGAGACCCAGTACTTC.

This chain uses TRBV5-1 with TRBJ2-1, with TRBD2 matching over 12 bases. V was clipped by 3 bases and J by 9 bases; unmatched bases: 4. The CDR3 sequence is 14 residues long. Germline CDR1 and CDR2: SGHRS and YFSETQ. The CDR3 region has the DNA TGCGCCAGCAGCTCACGGACTAGCGGGGTTGAGCAGTTCTTC. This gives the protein CASSSRTSGVEQFF.

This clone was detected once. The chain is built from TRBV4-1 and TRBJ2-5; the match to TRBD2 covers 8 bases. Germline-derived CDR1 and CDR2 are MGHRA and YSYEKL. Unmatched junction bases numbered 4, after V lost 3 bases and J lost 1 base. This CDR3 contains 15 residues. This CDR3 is CASSQTTSGQETQYF. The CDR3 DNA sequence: TGCGCCAGCAGCCAGACCACTAGCGGCCAAGAGACCCAGTACTTC.

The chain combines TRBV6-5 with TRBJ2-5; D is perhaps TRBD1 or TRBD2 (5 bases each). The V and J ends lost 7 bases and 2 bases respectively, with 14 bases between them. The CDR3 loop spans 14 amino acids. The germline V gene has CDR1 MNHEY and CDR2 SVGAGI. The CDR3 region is CASTTGASQETQYF. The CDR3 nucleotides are TGTGCCAGCACAACCGGGGCTAGTCAAGAGACCCAGTACTTC.